This T cell receptor (beta chain) is from a study of blood T cells in healthy people across ages. Study conclusions and caveats: Greater diversity and more naive CD4+ cells were seen in long-lived donors than in aged donors.

With respect to this clonotype: Its specificity is not known.

J gave up 4 bases and V 5 bases, and 10 bases lay outside the gene matches. This CDR3 is built from 16 residues. Germline V gene sequence: CDR1 MDHEN, CDR2 SYDVKM. PCR was performed a second time for roughly 6 to 12 cycles using a sample-barcoded 5' primer and a J-beta primer mix. A tag from a template-switch adaptor with 12 random nucleotides marked each cDNA molecule. Each CDR3 protein gets one entry after TCRdb re-called the 5' RACE reads with MiXCR. The sample includes 550,000 to 600,000 distinct CDR3 sequences, around 48% of them seen just once. The V and J genes are TRBV28 and TRBJ2-7, with 11 bases matching TRBD1. The specimen sequenced was blood. The origin of this receptor is an older man in good health. Written as DNA, the CDR3 is TGTGCCAGCAGTCTCTCACCGGGACAGGGGGGATACGAGCAGTACTTC. Translation gives CASSLSPGQGGYEQYF.